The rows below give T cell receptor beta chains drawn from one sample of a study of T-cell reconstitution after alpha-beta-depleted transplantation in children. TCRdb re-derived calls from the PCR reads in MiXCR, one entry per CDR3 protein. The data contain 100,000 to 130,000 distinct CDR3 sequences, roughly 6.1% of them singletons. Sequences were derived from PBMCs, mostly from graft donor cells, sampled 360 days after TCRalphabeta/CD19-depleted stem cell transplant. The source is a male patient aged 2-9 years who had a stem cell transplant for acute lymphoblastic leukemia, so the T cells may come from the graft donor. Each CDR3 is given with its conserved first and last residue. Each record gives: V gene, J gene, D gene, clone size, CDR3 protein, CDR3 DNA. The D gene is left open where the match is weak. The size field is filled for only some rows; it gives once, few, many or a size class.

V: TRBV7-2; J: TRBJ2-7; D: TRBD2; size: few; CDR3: CASSLRTSGVIEQYF; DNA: TGTGCCAGCAGCCTGCGGACTAGCGGGGTAATCGAGCAGTACTTC
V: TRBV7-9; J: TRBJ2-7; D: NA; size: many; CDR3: CASSPRRAGFLGEQYF; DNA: TGTGCCAGCAGCCCTCGGCGGGCAGGTTTTTTGGGGGAGCAGTACTTC
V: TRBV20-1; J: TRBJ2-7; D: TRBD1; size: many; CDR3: CSARGTGPEQYF; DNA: TGCAGTGCTAGAGGGACAGGGCCCGAGCAGTACTTC
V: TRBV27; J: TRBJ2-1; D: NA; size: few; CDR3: CASTPTESSYNEQFF; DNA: TGTGCCAGCACCCCAACAGAGAGCTCCTACAATGAGCAGTTCTTC
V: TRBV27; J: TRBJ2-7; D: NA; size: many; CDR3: CASRGGATVYEQYF; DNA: TGTGCCAGCAGAGGAGGGGCGACAGTCTACGAGCAGTACTTC
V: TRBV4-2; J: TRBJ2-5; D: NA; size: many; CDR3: CASSQDWSEQETQYF; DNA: TGTGCCAGCAGCCAAGATTGGAGCGAACAAGAGACCCAGTACTTC
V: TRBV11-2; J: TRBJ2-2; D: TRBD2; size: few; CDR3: CASSLDPASGRALTGELFF; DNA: TGTGCCAGCAGCTTAGATCCGGCTAGCGGGAGGGCCTTGACCGGGGAGCTGTTTTTT
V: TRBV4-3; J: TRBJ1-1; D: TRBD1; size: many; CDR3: CASSWGTGPSTEAFF; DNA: TGCGCCAGCAGCTGGGGGACAGGGCCAAGCACTGAAGCTTTCTTT
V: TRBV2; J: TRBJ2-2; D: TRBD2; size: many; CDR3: CASSEEAGGTGELFF; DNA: TGTGCCAGCAGTGAAGAAGCGGGAGGTACCGGGGAGCTGTTTTTT
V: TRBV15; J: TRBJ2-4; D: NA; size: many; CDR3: CATSRRRVDIQYF; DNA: TGTGCCACCAGCAGAAGAAGAGTGGACATTCAGTACTTC
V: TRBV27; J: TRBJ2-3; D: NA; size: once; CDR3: CASSLFWGNGDTQYF; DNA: TGTGCCAGCAGTTTATTTTGGGGGAACGGAGATACGCAGTATTTT
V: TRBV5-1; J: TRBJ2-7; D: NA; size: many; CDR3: CASSLPGDSYEQYF; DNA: TGCGCCAGCAGCTTGCCAGGCGACTCCTACGAGCAGTACTTC
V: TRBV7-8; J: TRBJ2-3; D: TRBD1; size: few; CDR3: CASSPGTGPQDTQYF; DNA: TGTGCCAGCAGCCCAGGGACAGGGCCGCAAGATACGCAGTATTTT
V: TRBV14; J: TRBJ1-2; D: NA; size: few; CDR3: CASSQVGNYGYTF; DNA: TGTGCCAGCAGCCAAGTAGGGAACTATGGCTACACCTTC
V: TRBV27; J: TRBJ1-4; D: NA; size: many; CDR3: CASSLSVWGEKLFF; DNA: TGTGCCAGCAGTTTAAGCGTTTGGGGGGAAAAACTGTTTTTT
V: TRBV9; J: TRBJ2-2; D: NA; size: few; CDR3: CASSVNGNSLNTGELFF; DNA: TGTGCCAGCAGCGTAAATGGGAACAGCTTAAACACCGGGGAGCTGTTTTTT
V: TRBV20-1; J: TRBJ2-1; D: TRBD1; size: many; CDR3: CSAVGQGPYNEQFF; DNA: TGCAGTGCCGTCGGACAGGGGCCTTACAATGAGCAGTTCTTC
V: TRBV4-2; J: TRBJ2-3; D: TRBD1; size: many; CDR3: CASSQRTGTGAKDTQYF; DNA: TGTGCCAGCAGCCAAAGGACCGGGACAGGGGCCAAGGATACGCAGTATTTT
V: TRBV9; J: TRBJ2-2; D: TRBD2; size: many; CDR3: CASNGGSPTGELFF; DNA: TGTGCCAGCAACGGCGGGAGTCCCACCGGGGAGCTGTTTTTT
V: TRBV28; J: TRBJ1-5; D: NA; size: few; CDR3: CASSLRGAGILPQHF; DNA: TGTGCCAGCAGTTTAAGGGGGGCAGGTATTCTGCCCCAGCATTTT
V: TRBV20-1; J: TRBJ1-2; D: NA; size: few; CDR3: CSARGTPGLPYGYTF; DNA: TGCAGTGCTAGAGGGACCCCGGGACTGCCCTATGGCTACACCTTC
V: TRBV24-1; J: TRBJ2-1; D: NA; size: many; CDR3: CATSDSTGLMSSYNEQFF; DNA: TGTGCCACCAGTGACTCTACGGGACTTATGAGCTCCTACAATGAGCAGTTCTTC
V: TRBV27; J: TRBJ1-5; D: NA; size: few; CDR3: CASSPRVRREQPQHF; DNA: TGTGCCAGCAGCCCACGGGTCCGACGTGAGCAGCCCCAGCATTTT
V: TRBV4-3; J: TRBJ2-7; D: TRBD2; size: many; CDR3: CASSPWWLAGYEQYF; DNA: TGCGCCAGCAGCCCCTGGTGGCTAGCGGGGTACGAGCAGTACTTC
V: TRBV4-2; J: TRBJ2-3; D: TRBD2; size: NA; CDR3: CASSQETSGRLDTQYF; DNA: TGTGCCAGCAGCCAAGAGACTAGCGGGAGACTAGATACGCAGTATTTT
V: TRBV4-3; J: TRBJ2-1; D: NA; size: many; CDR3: CASSQVQVTINEQFF; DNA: TGCGCCAGCAGCCAAGTGCAGGTGACGATCAATGAGCAGTTCTTC
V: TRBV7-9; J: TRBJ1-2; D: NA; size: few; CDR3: CASSLSAVLYGYTF; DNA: TGTGCCAGCAGCTTATCGGCCGTTCTCTATGGCTACACCTTC
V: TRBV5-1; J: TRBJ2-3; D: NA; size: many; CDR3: CASSLGRTALQYF; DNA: TGCGCCAGCAGTCTCGGCCGGACAGCCCTTCAGTATTTT
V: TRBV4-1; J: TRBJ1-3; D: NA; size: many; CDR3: CASSPRDVGDTIYF; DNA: TGCGCCAGCAGCCCCAGGGACGTTGGGGACACCATATATTTT
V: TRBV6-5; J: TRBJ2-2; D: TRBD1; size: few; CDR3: CASSSTWTGNAGELFF; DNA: TGTGCCAGCAGTTCAACTTGGACAGGAAATGCCGGGGAGCTGTTTTTT
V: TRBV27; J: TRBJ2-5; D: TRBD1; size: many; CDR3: CASSLVQGAGETQYF; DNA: TGTGCCAGCAGTTTGGTACAGGGGGCCGGGGAGACCCAGTACTTC
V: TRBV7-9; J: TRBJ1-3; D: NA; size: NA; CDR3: CASSQPGRKFSGNTIYF; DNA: TGTGCCAGCAGTCAACCGGGACGCAAGTTCTCTGGAAACACCATATATTTT
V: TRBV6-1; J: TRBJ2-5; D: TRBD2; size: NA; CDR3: CASFGRGDRETQYF; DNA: TGTGCCAGCTTCGGGCGGGGGGATCGAGAGACCCAGTACTTC
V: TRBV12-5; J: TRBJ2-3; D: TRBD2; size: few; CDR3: CASGFLAGGGKIDTQYF; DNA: TGTGCTAGTGGTTTTCTAGCGGGAGGGGGTAAAATAGATACGCAGTATTTT
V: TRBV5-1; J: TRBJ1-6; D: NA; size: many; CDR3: CASRLDGNSPLHF; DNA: TGCGCCAGCCGACTGGACGGGAATTCACCCCTCCACTTT
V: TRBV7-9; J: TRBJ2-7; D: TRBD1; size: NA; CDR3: CASTDGGQDYEQYF; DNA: TGTGCCAGCACCGACGGGGGACAGGACTACGAGCAGTACTTC
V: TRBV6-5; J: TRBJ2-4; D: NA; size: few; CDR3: CAVLGSKNIQYF; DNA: TGTGCCGTTCTCGGTTCCAAAAACATTCAGTACTTC
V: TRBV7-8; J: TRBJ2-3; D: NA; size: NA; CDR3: CASRTPGLLTYTQYF; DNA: TGTGCCAGCAGGACTCCGGGACTTCTCACATATACGCAGTATTTT
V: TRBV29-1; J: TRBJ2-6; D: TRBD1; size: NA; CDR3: CSVEDWDRGSGANVLTF; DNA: TGCAGCGTTGAAGATTGGGACAGGGGGTCTGGGGCCAACGTCCTGACTTTC
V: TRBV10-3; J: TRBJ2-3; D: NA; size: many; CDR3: CAISGDGATDTQYF; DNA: TGTGCCATCAGTGGGGACGGGGCGACAGATACGCAGTATTTT
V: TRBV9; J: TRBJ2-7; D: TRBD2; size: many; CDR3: CASSLGTRAYEQYF; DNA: TGTGCCAGCAGCCTCGGGACTAGAGCCTACGAGCAGTACTTC
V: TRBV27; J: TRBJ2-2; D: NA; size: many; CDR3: CASSGQEARYTGELFF; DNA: TGTGCCAGCAGTGGTCAAGAGGCGCGTTACACCGGGGAGCTGTTTTTT
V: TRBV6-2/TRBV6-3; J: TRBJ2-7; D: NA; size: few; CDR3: CASSSLLGDSLYEQYF; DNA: TGTGCCAGCAGTTCCCTACTTGGCGATTCCCTCTACGAGCAGTACTTC
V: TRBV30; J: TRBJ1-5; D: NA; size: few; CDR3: CAWSDPGGNQPQHF; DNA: TGTGCCTGGAGTGACCCGGGAGGCAATCAGCCCCAGCATTTT